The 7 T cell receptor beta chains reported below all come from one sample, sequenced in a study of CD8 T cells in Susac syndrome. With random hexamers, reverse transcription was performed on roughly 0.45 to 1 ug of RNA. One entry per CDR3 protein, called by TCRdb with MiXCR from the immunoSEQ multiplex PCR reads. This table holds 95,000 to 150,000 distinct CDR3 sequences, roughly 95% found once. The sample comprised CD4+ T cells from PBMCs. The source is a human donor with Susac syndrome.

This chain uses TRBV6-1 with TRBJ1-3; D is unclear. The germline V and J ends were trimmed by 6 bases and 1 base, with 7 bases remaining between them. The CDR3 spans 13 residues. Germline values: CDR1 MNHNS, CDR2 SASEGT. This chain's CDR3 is CASRHTSGNTIYF. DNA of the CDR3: TGTGCCAGCAGACACACATCTGGAAACACCATATATTTT.

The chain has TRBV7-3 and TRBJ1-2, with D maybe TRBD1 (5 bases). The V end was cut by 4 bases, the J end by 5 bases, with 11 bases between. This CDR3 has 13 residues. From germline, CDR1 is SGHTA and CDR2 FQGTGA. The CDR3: CASSSSGRYGYTF. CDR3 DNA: TGTGCCAGCAGCTCCTCGGGACGTTATGGCTACACCTTC.

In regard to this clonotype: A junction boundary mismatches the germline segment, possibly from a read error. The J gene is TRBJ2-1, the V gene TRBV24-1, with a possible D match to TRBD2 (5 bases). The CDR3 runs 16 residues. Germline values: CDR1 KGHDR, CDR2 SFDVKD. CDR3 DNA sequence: TGTACCACCAGTGACCCGAGCGGAAGAGGCCACAATGAGCAGTTCTTC. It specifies CTTSDPSGRGHNEQFF.

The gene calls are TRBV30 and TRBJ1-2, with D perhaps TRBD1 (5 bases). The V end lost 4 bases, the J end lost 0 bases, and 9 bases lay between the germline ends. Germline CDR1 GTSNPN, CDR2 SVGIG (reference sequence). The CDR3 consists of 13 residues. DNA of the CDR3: TGTGCCTGGATGATGGGGGCTAACTATGGCTACACCTTC. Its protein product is CAWMMGANYGYTF. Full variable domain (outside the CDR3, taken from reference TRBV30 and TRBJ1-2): SQTIHQWPATLVQPVGSPLSLECTVEGTSNPNLYWYRQAAGRGLQLLFYSVGIGQISSEVPQNLSASRPQDRQFILSSKKLLLSDSGFYLCAWMMGANYGYTFGSGTRLTVV.

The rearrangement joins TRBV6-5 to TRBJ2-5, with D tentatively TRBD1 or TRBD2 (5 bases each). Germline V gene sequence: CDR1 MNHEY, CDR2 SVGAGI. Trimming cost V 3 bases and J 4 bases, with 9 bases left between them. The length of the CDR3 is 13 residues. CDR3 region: CASSYRGLETQYF. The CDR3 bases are TGTGCCAGCAGTTATCGGGGCTTAGAGACCCAGTACTTC.

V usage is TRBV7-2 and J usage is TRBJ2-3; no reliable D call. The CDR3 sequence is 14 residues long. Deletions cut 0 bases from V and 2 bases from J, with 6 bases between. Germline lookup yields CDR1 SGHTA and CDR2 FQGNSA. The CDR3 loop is CASSLAGYTDTQYF. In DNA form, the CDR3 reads TGTGCCAGCAGCTTAGCGGGGTACACAGATACGCAGTATTTT.

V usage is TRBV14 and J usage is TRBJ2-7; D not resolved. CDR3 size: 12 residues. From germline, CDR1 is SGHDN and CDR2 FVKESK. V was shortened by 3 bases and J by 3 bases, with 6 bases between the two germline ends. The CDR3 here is CASSQTHYEQYF. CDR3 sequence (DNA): TGTGCCAGCAGCCAGACCCACTACGAGCAGTACTTC.